This is a list of T cell receptor beta chains from one sample in a study of T cell responses to AZD1222 COVID-19 vaccine. The assay was immunoSEQ multiplex PCR, and TCRdb's table has in-frame clones only and misses some. Of 170,000 or so clones listed, 85% to 90% are singletons. Here the sequenced sample was peripheral blood, taken 28 days after the second AZD1222 dose. The receptors originated from an adult who received the AZD1222 COVID-19 vaccine. Each CDR3 is given with its conserved first and last residue. D genes are given only for firm matches. Rows give clone size only sometimes, using once, few, many, or a class for an expanded clone.

>17|-|-|TRBV12-5|TRBJ1-2
CASGLVVRRGREYGYTF
TGTGCTAGTGGTTTGGTAGTACGGAGGGGCCGGGAGTATGGCTACACCTTC
>15|-|TRBD2|TRBV3-1/TRBV3-2|TRBJ2-3
CASRISGGFTDTQYF
TGTGCCAGCAGGATTAGCGGGGGCTTCACAGATACGCAGTATTTT
>17|-|-|TRBV11-3|TRBJ2-7
CASSFQSPGRRFYEQYF
TGTGCCAGCAGCTTCCAAAGCCCGGGACGACGCTTCTACGAGCAGTACTTC
>13|-|-|TRBV15|TRBJ2-5
CATAPGSAETQYF
TGTGCCACCGCCCCCGGTTCAGCAGAGACCCAGTACTTC
>12|-|-|TRBV7-9|TRBJ1-2
CASSPTSNGYTF
TGTGCCAGCAGCCCGACAAGTAATGGCTACACCTTC
>14|once|-|TRBV18|TRBJ2-3
CASSPLGAPDTQYF
TGTGCCAGCTCACCACTGGGGGCCCCAGATACGCAGTATTTT
>16|once|TRBD2|TRBV19|TRBJ2-2
CASSTRGAVITGELFF
TGTGCCAGTAGTACGCGGGGGGCCGTAATCACCGGGGAGCTGTTTTTT
>15|-|TRBD1|TRBV7-2|TRBJ2-3
CASRYGTGRSDTQYF
TGTGCCAGCAGATACGGGACAGGGAGATCAGATACGCAGTATTTT
>15|-|TRBD1|TRBV6-2/TRBV6-3|TRBJ1-5
CASSYEGQGNQPQHF
TGTGCCAGCAGTTACGAGGGACAGGGTAATCAGCCCCAGCATTTT
>12|-|-|TRBV25-1|TRBJ1-2
CASSVGYYGYTF
TGTGCCAGCAGTGTAGGCTACTATGGCTACACCTTC
>16|-|TRBD1|TRBV19|TRBJ1-5
CASSVGQGYSNQPQHF
TGTGCCAGTAGTGTGGGACAGGGTTATAGCAATCAGCCCCAGCATTTT
>15|few|-|TRBV5-6|TRBJ2-3
CASSLGRLDGDTQYF
TGTGCCAGCAGCTTGGGGCGCCTTGACGGGGATACGCAGTATTTT
>13|-|-|TRBV29-1|TRBJ1-2
CSAGEGFNYGYTF
TGCAGCGCCGGTGAGGGGTTCAACTATGGCTACACCTTC
>14|-|TRBD2|TRBV7-9|TRBJ2-7
CASSSGGGDYEQYF
TGTGCCAGCAGCTCGGGAGGGGGGGACTACGAGCAGTACTTC
>12|-|-|TRBV19|TRBJ1-4
CASTYPAGPLFF
TGTGCCAGTACCTATCCGGCGGGACCACTGTTTTTT
>13|-|TRBD1|TRBV7-9|TRBJ2-1
CASSVGTAGEQFF
TGTGCCAGCAGCGTGGGGACAGCCGGGGAGCAGTTCTTC
>12|-|TRBD1|TRBV5-1|TRBJ2-2
CASRRQGWELFF
TGCGCCAGCAGGCGACAGGGGTGGGAGCTGTTTTTT
>14|-|TRBD1|TRBV7-9|TRBJ2-7
CASSWDRASYEQYF
TGTGCCAGCAGCTGGGACAGGGCCTCCTACGAGCAGTACTTC
>15|-|-|TRBV6-5|TRBJ1-2
CASSTPTAPNYGYTF
TGTGCCAGCAGTACGCCGACAGCCCCTAACTATGGCTACACCTTC
>12|once|-|TRBV2|TRBJ1-2
CASNLGEGGYTF
TGTGCCAGCAATTTAGGGGAGGGTGGCTACACCTTC
>15|-|TRBD1|TRBV6-5|TRBJ2-3
CASSYSRQGVDTQYF
TGTGCCAGCAGTTACTCGAGACAGGGGGTTGATACGCAGTATTTT
>15|-|-|TRBV9|TRBJ1-2
CASSTTDTDHYGYTF
TGTGCCAGCAGCACCACCGACACGGACCACTATGGCTACACCTTC
>17|-|TRBD1|TRBV10-3|TRBJ1-3
CAISPGQGLLSGNTIYF
TGTGCCATCTCGCCGGGACAGGGGCTTCTCTCTGGAAACACCATATATTTT
>15|-|-|TRBV10-3|TRBJ2-7
CAISDPGPTTYEQYF
TGTGCCATCAGCGACCCGGGACCGACAACCTACGAGCAGTACTTC
>16|-|-|TRBV18|TRBJ1-3
CASSPRQQSSGNTIYF
TGTGCCAGCTCACCGAGGCAGCAGAGCTCTGGAAACACCATATATTTT
>18|-|TRBD1|TRBV18|TRBJ2-3
CASSPQFNRGPSTDTQYF
TGTGCCAGCTCACCACAGTTCAACAGGGGCCCCAGCACAGATACGCAGTATTTT
>14|-|-|TRBV4-1|TRBJ1-4
CASSQEGSNEKLFF
TGCGCCAGCAGCCAAGAGGGGAGTAATGAAAAACTGTTTTTT
>13|-|-|TRBV12-3/TRBV12-4|TRBJ2-7
CASAQGLHYEQYF
TGTGCCAGTGCCCAGGGACTCCACTACGAGCAGTACTTC
>16|once|TRBD1|TRBV6-6|TRBJ1-2
CASSRSGTGVGYGYTF
TGTGCCAGCAGCCGATCCGGGACAGGGGTCGGCTATGGCTACACCTTC
>15|-|TRBD1|TRBV5-1|TRBJ2-5
CASSPGTGKEETQYF
TGCGCCAGCAGCCCCGGGACAGGAAAAGAAGAGACCCAGTACTTC
>14|few|TRBD1|TRBV7-2|TRBJ2-7
CASSLLTGGMVQYF
TGTGCCAGCAGTTTACTTACAGGGGGGATGGTGCAGTACTTC
>15|-|TRBD2|TRBV5-4|TRBJ2-7
CASSLGRGGAREQYF
TGTGCCAGCAGCTTGGGGCGCGGGGGGGCTCGGGAGCAGTACTTC
>21|-|-|TRBV19|TRBJ2-1
CASSSPQLGTASLSSYNEQFF
TGTGCCAGTAGTAGTCCCCAACTAGGTACCGCCTCTCTGAGCTCCTACAATGAGCAGTTCTTC
>14|once|-|TRBV5-1|TRBJ1-4
CASSMTATNEKLFF
TGCGCCAGCAGCATGACCGCAACTAATGAAAAACTGTTTTTT
>11|-|-|TRBV6-5|TRBJ1-1
CASSFQGEAFF
TGTGCCAGCAGTTTCCAGGGAGAGGCTTTCTTT
>14|-|-|TRBV5-1|TRBJ2-3
CASSLNGEADTQYF
TGCGCCAGCAGCTTAAACGGGGAGGCAGATACGCAGTATTTT
>14|-|-|TRBV18|TRBJ2-2
CASSPAANTGELFF
TGTGCCAGCTCACCGGCAGCGAACACCGGGGAGCTGTTTTTT
>10|-|-|TRBV20-1|TRBJ2-7
CSAGTYEQYF
TGCAGTGCTGGGACCTACGAGCAGTACTTC
>15|-|-|TRBV11-2|TRBJ1-2
CASSLERDSPYGYTF
TGTGCCAGCAGCTTAGAACGCGACAGTCCCTATGGCTACACCTTC
>13|-|-|TRBV3-1/TRBV3-2|TRBJ2-3
CASSDRSTDTQYF
TGTGCCAGCAGCGACCGAAGCACAGATACGCAGTATTTT
>14|-|-|TRBV19|TRBJ2-3
CASSIDGGTDTQYF
TGTGCCAGTAGTATTGATGGGGGCACAGATACGCAGTATTTT
>16|-|TRBD2|TRBV5-1|TRBJ2-5
CASSPGLAGAQETQYF
TGCGCCAGCAGCCCGGGACTAGCGGGGGCACAAGAGACCCAGTACTTC
>12|-|-|TRBV19|TRBJ1-2
CASSDPGHGYTF
TGTGCCAGTAGTGACCCAGGCCACGGCTACACCTTC
>14|-|-|TRBV7-2|TRBJ1-1
CASSIVESGTEAFF
TGTGCCAGCAGCATCGTAGAGTCTGGGACTGAAGCTTTCTTT
>15|once|TRBD1|TRBV11-2|TRBJ1-2
CASSLGGQGIYGYTF
TGTGCCAGCAGCTTAGGGGGACAGGGGATCTATGGCTACACCTTC
>13|-|-|TRBV3-1/TRBV3-2|TRBJ2-7
CASSQDTPSEQYF
TGTGCCAGCAGCCAAGACACCCCTTCCGAGCAGTACTTC
>13|-|-|TRBV10-2|TRBJ1-2
CASSEEGIYGYTF
TGCGCCAGCAGTGAGGAGGGTATATATGGCTACACCTTC
>16|-|-|TRBV19|TRBJ1-2
CASSIGGGEQGYGYTF
TGTGCCAGTAGTATAGGAGGGGGGGAGCAGGGCTATGGCTACACCTTC
>11|-|-|TRBV20-1|TRBJ2-7
CSATLGDEQYF
TGCAGTGCTACCCTGGGGGACGAGCAGTACTTC
>16|-|-|TRBV9|TRBJ2-2
CASSVEPVSGTGELFF
TGTGCCAGCAGCGTAGAGCCAGTCAGCGGCACCGGGGAGCTGTTTTTT
>15|-|TRBD1|TRBV5-6|TRBJ2-7
CASSSAGTGGYEQYF
TGTGCCAGCAGCTCTGCCGGGACAGGGGGCTACGAGCAGTACTTC
>17|-|TRBD2|TRBV19|TRBJ2-5
CASSSGTSGPYRETQYF
TGTGCCAGTAGCTCCGGGACTAGCGGTCCATACCGGGAGACCCAGTACTTC